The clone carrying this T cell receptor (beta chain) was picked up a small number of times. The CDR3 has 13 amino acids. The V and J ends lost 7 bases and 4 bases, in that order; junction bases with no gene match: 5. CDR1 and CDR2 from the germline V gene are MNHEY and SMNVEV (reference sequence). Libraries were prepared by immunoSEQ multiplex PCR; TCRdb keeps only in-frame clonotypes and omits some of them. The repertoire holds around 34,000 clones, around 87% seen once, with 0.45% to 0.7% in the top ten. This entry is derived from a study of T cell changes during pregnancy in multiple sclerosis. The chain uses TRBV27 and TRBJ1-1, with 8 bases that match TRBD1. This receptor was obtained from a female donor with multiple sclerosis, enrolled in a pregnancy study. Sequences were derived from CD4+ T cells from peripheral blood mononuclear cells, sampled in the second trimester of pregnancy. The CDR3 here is CASKTGGITEAFF. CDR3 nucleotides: TGTGCCAGCAAAACAGGGGGAATCACTGAAGCTTTCTTT.